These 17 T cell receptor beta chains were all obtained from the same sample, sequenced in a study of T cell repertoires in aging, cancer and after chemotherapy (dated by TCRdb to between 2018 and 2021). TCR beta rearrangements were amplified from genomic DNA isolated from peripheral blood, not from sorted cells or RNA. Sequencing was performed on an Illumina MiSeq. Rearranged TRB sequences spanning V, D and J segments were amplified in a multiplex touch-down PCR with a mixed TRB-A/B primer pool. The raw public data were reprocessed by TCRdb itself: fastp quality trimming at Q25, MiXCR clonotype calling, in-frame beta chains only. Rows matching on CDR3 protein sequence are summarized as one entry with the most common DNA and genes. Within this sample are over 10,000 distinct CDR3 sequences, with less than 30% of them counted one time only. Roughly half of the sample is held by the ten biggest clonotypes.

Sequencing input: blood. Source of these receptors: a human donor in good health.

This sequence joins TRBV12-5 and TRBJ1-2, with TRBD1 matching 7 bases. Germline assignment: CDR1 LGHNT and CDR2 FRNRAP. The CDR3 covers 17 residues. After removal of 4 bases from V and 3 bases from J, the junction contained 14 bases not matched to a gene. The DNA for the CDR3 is TGTGCTAGTGGTTCCGGATCCGGGACAGAGGGGGACTATGGCTACACCTTC. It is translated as CASGSGSGTEGDYGYTF.

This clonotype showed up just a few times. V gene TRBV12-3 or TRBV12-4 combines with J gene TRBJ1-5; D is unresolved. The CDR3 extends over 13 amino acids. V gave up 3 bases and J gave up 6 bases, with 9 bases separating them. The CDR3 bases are TGTGCCAGCAGTTTTAGGGTAGGTCAGCCCCAGCATTTT. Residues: CASSFRVGQPQHF.

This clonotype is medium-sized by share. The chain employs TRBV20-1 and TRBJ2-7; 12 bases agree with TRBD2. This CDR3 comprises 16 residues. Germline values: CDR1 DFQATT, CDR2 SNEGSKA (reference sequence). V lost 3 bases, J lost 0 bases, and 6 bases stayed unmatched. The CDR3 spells CSASSSGGGGSYEQYF. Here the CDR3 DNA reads TGCAGTGCTAGCTCTAGCGGGGGGGGTGGCTCCTACGAGCAGTACTTC.

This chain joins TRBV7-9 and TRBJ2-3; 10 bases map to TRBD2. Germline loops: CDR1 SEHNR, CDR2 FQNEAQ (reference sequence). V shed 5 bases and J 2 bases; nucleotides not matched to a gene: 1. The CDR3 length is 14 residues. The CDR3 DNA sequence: TGTGCCAGCAGCGGACTAGCGGTCACAGATACGCAGTATTTT. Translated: CASSGLAVTDTQYF.

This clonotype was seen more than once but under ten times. CDR3 DNA: TGTGCCAGCAGTAGCTGGACTAGCGGGGGGTTCAATGAGCAGTTCTTC. Its protein product is CASSSWTSGGFNEQFF. The genes are TRBV27 and TRBJ2-1, with TRBD2 identical over 14 bases. CDR3 length: 16 residues. Per the germline V gene, CDR1 is MNHEY and CDR2 is SMNVEV (reference sequence). V was pared by 5 bases and J by 6 bases, with 6 bases of the junction left unmatched.

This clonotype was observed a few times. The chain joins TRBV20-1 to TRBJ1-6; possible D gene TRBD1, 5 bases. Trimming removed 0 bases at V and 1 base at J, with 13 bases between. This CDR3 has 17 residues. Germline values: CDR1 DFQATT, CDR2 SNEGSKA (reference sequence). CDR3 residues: CSARDLVRVSYNSPLHF. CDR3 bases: TGCAGTGCTAGAGATCTAGTCAGGGTTTCCTATAATTCACCCCTCCACTTT.

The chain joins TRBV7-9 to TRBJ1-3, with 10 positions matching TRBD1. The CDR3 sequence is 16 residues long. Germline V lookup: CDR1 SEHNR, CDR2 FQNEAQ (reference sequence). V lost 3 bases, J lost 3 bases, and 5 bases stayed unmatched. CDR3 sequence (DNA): TGTGCCAGCAGCTTTACGACAGGGGGCCGTGGAAACACCATATATTTT. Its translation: CASSFTTGGRGNTIYF. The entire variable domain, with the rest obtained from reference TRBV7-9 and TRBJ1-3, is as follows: DTGVSQNPRHKITKRGQNVTFRCDPISEHNRLYWYRQTLGQGPEFLTYFQNEAQLEKSRLLSDRFSAERPKGSFSTLEIQRTEQGDSAMYLCASSFTTGGRGNTIYFGEGSWLTVV.

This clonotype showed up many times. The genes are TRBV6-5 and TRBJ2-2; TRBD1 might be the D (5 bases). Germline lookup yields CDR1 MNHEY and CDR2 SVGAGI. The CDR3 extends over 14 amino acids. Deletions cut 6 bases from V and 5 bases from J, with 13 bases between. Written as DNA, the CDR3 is TGTGCCAGCAGCGGGCAGGGCTGGACCGGGGAGCTGTTTTTT. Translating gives CASSGQGWTGELFF.

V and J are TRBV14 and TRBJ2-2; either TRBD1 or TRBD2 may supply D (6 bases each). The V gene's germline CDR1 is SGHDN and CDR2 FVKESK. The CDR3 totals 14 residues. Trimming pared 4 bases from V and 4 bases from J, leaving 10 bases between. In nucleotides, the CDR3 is TGTGCCAGCAGCCCACAGGGAGGCACCGGGGAGCTGTTTTTT. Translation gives CASSPQGGTGELFF.

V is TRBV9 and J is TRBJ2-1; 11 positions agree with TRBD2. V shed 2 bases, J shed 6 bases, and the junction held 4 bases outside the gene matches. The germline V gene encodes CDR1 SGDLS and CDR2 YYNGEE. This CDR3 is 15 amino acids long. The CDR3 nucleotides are TGTGCCAGCAGCGTTAGCGGGGGGGCCTCCAATGAGCAGTTCTTC. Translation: CASSVSGGASNEQFF.

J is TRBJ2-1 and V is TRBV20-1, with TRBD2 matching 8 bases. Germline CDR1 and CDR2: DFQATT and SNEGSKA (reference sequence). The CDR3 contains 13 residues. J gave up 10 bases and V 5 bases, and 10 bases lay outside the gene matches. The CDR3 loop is CSAFSGISGEQFF. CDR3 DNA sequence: TGCAGTGCTTTTAGCGGGATAAGCGGGGAGCAGTTCTTC.

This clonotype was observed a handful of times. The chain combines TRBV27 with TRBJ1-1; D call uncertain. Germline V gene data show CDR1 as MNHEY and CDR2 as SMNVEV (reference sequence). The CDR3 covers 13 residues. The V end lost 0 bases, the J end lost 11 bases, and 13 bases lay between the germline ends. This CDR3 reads CASSLSNPTRAFF. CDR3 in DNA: TGTGCCAGCAGTTTATCGAATCCAACAAGGGCTTTCTTT.

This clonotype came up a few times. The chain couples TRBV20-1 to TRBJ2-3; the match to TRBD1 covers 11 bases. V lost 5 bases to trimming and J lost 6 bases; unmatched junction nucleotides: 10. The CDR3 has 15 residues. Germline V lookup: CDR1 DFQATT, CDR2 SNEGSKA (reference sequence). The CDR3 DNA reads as TGCAGTGCTGACCATGGACAGGGGGCATTGGATACGCAGTATTTT. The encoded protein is CSADHGQGALDTQYF.

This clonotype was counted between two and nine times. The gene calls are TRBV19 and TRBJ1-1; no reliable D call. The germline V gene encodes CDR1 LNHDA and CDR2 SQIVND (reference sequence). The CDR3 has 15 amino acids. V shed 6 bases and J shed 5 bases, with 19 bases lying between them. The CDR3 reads CASSPRGGRRTEAFF. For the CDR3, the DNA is TGTGCCAGTAGCCCACGCGGAGGGAGAAGGACTGAAGCTTTCTTT.

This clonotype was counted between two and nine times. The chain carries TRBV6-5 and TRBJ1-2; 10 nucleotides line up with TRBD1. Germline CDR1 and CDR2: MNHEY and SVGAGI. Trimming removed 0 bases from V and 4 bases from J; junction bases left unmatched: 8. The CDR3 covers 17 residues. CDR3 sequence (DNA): TGTGCCAGCAGTTACTCCCAATCCGGGACAGGGGCCTATGGCTACACCTTC. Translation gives CASSYSQSGTGAYGYTF.

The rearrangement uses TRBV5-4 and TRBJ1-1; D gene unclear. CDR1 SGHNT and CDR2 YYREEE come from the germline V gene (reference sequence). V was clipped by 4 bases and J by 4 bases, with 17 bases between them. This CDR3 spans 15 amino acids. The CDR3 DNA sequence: TGTGCCAGCAGCGTTGCCTCACGGGCAGGCACTGAAGCTTTCTTT. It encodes CASSVASRAGTEAFF. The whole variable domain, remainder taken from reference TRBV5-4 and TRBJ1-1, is ETGVTQSPTHLIKTRGQQVTLRCSSQSGHNTVSWYQQALGQGPQFIFQYYREEENGRGNFPPRFSGLQFPNYSSELNVNALELDDSALYLCASSVASRAGTEAFFGQGTRLTVV.

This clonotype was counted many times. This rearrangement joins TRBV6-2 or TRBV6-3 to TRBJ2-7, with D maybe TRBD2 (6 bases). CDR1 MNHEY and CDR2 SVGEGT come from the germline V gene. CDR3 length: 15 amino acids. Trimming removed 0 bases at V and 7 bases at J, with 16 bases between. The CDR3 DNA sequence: TGTGCCAGCAGTTACTCGGACGGAGGGTTGGTTGAGCAGTACTTC. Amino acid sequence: CASSYSDGGLVEQYF.